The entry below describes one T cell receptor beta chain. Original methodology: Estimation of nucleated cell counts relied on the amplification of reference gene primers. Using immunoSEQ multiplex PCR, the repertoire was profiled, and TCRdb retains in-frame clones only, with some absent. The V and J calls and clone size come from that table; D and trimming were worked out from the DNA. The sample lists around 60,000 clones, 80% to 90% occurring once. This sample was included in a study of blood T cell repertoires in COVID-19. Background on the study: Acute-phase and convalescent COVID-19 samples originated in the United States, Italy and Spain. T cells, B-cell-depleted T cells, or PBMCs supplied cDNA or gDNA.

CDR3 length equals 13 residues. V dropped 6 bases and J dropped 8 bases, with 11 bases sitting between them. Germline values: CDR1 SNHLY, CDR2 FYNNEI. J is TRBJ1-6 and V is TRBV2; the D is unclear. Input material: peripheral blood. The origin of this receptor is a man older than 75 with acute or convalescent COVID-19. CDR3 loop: CASRSLRDSPLHF. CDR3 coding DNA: TGTGCCAGCAGATCCCTCCGGGATTCACCCCTCCACTTT.